This is a list of T cell receptor beta chains from one sample in a study of STAT5B mutations in CD4+ large granular lymphocyte leukemia. Sequencing was performed with immunoSEQ multiplex PCR; in TCRdb, only in-frame clones are kept and a portion is missing. The sample holds tens of thousands of clones; 70% to 85% are singletons and the top ten take roughly 2%. Sequencing input: CD4+ T cells from blood buffy coats. These receptor sequences come from a human donor in good health. Each CDR3 is given without its conserved first and last residue. Where a row states a size, it is once, few, many or the class of an expanded clone; other rows omit it.

>NA|TRBV7-9|TRBJ1-2
ASTRVDLLYT
>NA|TRBV5-1|TRBJ2-7
ASSLLLGYEQY
>NA|TRBV19|TRBJ2-6
ASSYSDRAEAGANVLT
>few|TRBV19|TRBJ1-6
ASSPRTLYGSPLH
>NA|TRBV7-8|TRBJ2-3
ASNNGERTDTQY
>NA|TRBV7-9|TRBJ2-5
ASSLAGGQETQY
>NA|TRBV7-2|TRBJ1-1
ASSLAMGANTEAF
>few|TRBV5-1|TRBJ1-4
ASSLQGSPNEKLF
>NA|TRBV6-1|TRBJ2-7
ATETSGSYEQY
>NA|TRBV7-2|TRBJ2-7
ASSSSNVGRYEQY
>NA|TRBV7-2|TRBJ2-6
ASSLVAGSGANVLT
>NA|TRBV7-9|TRBJ2-3
ASSPTGGSTDTQY
>once|TRBV9|TRBJ1-2
ASSVEGQGYGYT
>once|TRBV25-1|TRBJ2-3
ASSAGLAGRADTQY
>once|TRBV20-1|TRBJ2-1
SRDSYNEQF
>NA|TRBV7-9|TRBJ2-7
ASSGTGYEQY
>NA|TRBV5-4|TRBJ2-5
ASSLGTAQETQY
>NA|TRBV7-9|TRBJ1-2
ASRIDRTVGYT
>NA|TRBV4-3|TRBJ2-3
ASSQHTPSGGSTDTQY
>NA|TRBV6-5|TRBJ2-5
ASRTSGGETQY
>NA|TRBV5-1|TRBJ2-2
ASRLTENTGELF
>few|TRBV28|TRBJ2-7
ASRRQGVYEQY
>NA|TRBV7-2|TRBJ2-7
ASSLVGGDLMGEQY
>NA|TRBV2|TRBJ1-5
ASSSQGYSNQPQH
>few|TRBV20-1|TRBJ1-1
SARRNTEAF
>NA|TRBV25-1|TRBJ1-2
ASSKGQGARGYT
>NA|TRBV5-1|TRBJ1-6
ASSLDKGYLNSPLH
>NA|TRBV18|TRBJ1-1
ASSPDSVNTEAF
>NA|TRBV19|TRBJ2-7
ASGNLAGHEQY
>NA|TRBV13|TRBJ2-5
ASSLLGNQETQY
>NA|TRBV9|TRBJ2-1
ASSSGGGVSYNEQF
>NA|TRBV6-5|TRBJ2-5
ASSEAGQETQY
>NA|TRBV5-4|TRBJ1-6
ASSLDVGSNSPLH
>NA|TRBV7-2|TRBJ1-6
ASSTGTHNSPLH
>NA|TRBV18|TRBJ2-1
ASSPTNPSGGASEQF
>NA|TRBV7-2|TRBJ1-2
ASSPRQGAYGYT
>NA|TRBV9|TRBJ1-4
ASSVVGAGDEKLF
>NA|TRBV4-2|TRBJ2-7
ASSHTPGRGGVDEQY
>once|TRBV28|TRBJ2-7
ASTPWGAGTHEQY
>few|TRBV2|TRBJ1-5
ASSGQGYQPQH
>NA|TRBV4-2|TRBJ1-1
ASSQDRQAYTEAF
>NA|TRBV6-6|TRBJ1-4
ASSYRFGGGEKLF